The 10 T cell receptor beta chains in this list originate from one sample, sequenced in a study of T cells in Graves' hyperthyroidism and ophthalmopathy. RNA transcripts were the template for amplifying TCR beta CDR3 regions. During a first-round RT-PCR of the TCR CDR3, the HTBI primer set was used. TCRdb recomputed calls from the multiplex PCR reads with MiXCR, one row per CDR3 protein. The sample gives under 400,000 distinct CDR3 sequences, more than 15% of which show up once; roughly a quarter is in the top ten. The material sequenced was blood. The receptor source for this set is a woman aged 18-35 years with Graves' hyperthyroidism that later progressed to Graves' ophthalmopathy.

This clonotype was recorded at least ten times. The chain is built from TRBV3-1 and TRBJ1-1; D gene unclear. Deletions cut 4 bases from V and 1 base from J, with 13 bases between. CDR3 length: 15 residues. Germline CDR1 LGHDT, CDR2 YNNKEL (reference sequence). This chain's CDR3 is CASSRNAATNTEAFF. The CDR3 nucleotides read TGTGCCAGCAGCCGGAACGCGGCCACGAACACTGAAGCTTTCTTT.

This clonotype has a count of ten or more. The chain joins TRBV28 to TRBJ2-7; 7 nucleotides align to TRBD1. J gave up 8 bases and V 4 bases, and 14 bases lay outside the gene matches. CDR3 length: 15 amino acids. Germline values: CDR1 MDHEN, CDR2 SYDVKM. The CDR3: CASSSFPGTEPKQYF. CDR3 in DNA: TGTGCCAGCAGTTCCTTTCCCGGGACAGAGCCTAAGCAGTACTTC.

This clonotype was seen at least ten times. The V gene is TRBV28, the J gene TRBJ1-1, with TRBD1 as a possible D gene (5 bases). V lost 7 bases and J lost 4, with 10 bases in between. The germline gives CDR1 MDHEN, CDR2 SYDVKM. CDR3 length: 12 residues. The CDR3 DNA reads TGTGCCAGCACAGAGAGGGGCACTGAAGCTTTCTTT. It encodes CASTERGTEAFF.

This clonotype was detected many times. CDR3 coding DNA: TGTGCCAGCAGCCCCGTGACCGGCAGGGCCTACGAGCAGTACTTC. Its protein product is CASSPVTGRAYEQYF. The J gene is TRBJ2-7, the V gene TRBV11-2; a possible D gene is TRBD1 (5 bases). V was clipped by 5 bases and J by 2 bases, with 16 bases between them. The length of the CDR3 is 15 residues. The V gene's germline CDR1 is SGHAT and CDR2 FQNNGV.

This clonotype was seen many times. The CDR3 DNA reads as TGCGCCAGCAGCCCCTGGGACAGCGGGACTGAAGCTTTCTTT. Its translation is CASSPWDSGTEAFF. The gene calls are TRBV4-1 and TRBJ1-1, with 7 bases aligning to TRBD1. The CDR3 runs to 14 residues. Germline assignment: CDR1 MGHRA and CDR2 YSYEKL. V gave up 4 bases and J gave up 5 bases; unmatched junction bases: 7.

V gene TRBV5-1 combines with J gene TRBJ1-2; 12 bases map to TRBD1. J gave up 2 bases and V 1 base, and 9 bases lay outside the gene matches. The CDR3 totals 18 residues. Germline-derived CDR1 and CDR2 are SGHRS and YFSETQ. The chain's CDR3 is CASSLMGTGGGHNYGYTF. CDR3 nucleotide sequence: TGCGCCAGCAGCTTGATGGGGACAGGGGGCGGTCACAACTATGGCTACACCTTC.

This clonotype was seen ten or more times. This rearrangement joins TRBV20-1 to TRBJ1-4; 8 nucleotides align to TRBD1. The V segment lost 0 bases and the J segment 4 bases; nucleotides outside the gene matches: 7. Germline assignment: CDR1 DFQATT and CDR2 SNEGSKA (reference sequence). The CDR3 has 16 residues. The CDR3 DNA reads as TGCAGTGCTAGAGATCCGGGACAGGCCAATAATGAAAAACTGTTTTTT. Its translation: CSARDPGQANNEKLFF.

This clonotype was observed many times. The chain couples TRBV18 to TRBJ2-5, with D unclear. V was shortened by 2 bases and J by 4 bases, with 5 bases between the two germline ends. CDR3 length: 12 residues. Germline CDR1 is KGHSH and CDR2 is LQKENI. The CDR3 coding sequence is TGTGCCAGCTCACCAACAACAGAGACCCAGTACTTC. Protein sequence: CASSPTTETQYF.

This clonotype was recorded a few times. In DNA, the CDR3 is TGTGCCAGTAGTACGCCGTCGAGAGCGGGCATACAAGAGACCCAGTACTTC. It specifies CASSTPSRAGIQETQYF. V and J are TRBV19 and TRBJ2-5; the D gene is possibly TRBD2 (6 bases). Germline V gene sequence: CDR1 LNHDA, CDR2 SQIVND (reference sequence). Trimming took off 4 bases at V and 2 bases at J, with 20 bases between the two ends. This CDR3 spans 17 amino acids.

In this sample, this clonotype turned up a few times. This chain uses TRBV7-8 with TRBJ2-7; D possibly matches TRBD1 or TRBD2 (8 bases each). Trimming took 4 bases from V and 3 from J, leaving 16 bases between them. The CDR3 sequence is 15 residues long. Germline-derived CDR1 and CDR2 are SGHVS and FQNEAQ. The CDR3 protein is CASSWRTGTSYEQYF. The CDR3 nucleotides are TGTGCCAGCAGCTGGAGGACAGGGACTAGCTACGAGCAGTACTTC.